These 18 T cell receptor beta chains originate from one sample sequenced in a study of blood T cells in healthy people across ages. The second PCR ran about 6 to 11 cycles with a sample-barcoded 5' primer and J-beta primers. A single record per CDR3 protein comes from TCRdb applying MiXCR to the 5' RACE reads. The data contain approximately 900,000 distinct CDR3 sequences, under 35% of them singletons. This same sample was also taken into another study, of T cells of mothers and their children.

The sample consisted of blood. The receptors were sampled from a woman aged 35 to 49 in good health.

This clonotype came up a few times. This chain uses TRBV21-1 with TRBJ2-7; the D call in the table, TRBD1, was not verified against the DNA. TRBV21-1 is a listed pseudogene. The CDR3 totals 16 residues. The CDR3 spells CASSEDYRGTGNEQYF. The CDR3 region has the DNA TGTGCCAGCAGCGAAGATTATAGGGGGACAGGGAATGAGCAGTACTTC.

This clonotype has ten or more counts. The V and J genes are TRBV5-1 and TRBJ2-1; 8 nucleotides line up with TRBD1. In germline, CDR1 is SGHRS, CDR2 YFSETQ. The CDR3 has 15 amino acids. Germline trimming cut 3 bases from V and 8 bases from J; bases unmatched to any gene: 10. CDR3 loop: CASSSGAGGWDEQFF. The CDR3 region has the DNA TGCGCCAGCAGCTCGGGGGCAGGGGGCTGGGATGAGCAGTTCTTC.

This clonotype was seen a handful of times. The V and J genes are TRBV5-1 and TRBJ2-1; 7 nucleotides align to TRBD1. Germline CDR1 is SGHRS and CDR2 is YFSETQ. This CDR3 has 14 amino acids. V gave up 4 bases and J gave up 5 bases; unmatched junction bases: 6. The CDR3 sequence: CASSTTGSHNEQFF. Here the CDR3 DNA reads TGCGCCAGCAGCACGACAGGGTCGCACAATGAGCAGTTCTTC.

This clonotype has just a few counts. V is TRBV12-3 or TRBV12-4 and J is TRBJ2-2; D may be TRBD2 (5 bases). V shed 5 bases and J shed 4 bases, with 11 bases lying between them. The CDR3 loop spans 14 amino acids. The CDR3 reads CASSIRGSTGELFF. Here the CDR3 DNA reads TGTGCCAGCAGTATCCGGGGTTCCACCGGGGAGCTGTTTTTT.

This clonotype has a count of ten or more. This chain uses TRBV6-5 with TRBJ1-5; 7 bases are a match to TRBD1. The CDR3 is 14 residues long. From germline, CDR1 is MNHEY and CDR2 SVGAGI. V gave up 0 bases and J gave up 6 bases; unmatched junction bases: 2. The CDR3 coding sequence is TGTGCCAGCAGTTACTCAGGGGGCGGTCAGCCCCAGCATTTT. It encodes CASSYSGGGQPQHF.

The chain recombines TRBV7-2 with TRBJ2-3, with 12 bases fitting TRBD2. This CDR3 contains 19 residues. The V and J ends lost 2 bases and 0 bases, in that order; junction bases with no gene match: 9. Germline V gene lookup returns CDR1 SGHTA and CDR2 FQGNSA. CDR3 nucleotide sequence: TGTGCCAGCAGCTTAATCCCTAGCGGGGGGGCCCCCAGCACAGATACGCAGTATTTT. Protein: CASSLIPSGGAPSTDTQYF.

This clonotype appeared a few times. The chain employs TRBV9 and TRBJ2-5; D is uncertain. Per the germline V gene, CDR1 is SGDLS and CDR2 is YYNGEE. Trimming left V 1 base short and J 1 base short, with 8 bases between. The CDR3 has 14 residues. CDR3 in amino acids: CASSVRPIQETQYF. As DNA, the CDR3 is TGTGCCAGCAGCGTACGGCCCATCCAAGAGACCCAGTACTTC.

V is TRBV12-3 or TRBV12-4 and J is TRBJ2-1, with TRBD2 identical over 8 bases. With 5 bases clipped from V and 10 bases from J, the junction kept 7 bases outside the gene matches. The CDR3 has 13 amino acids. The CDR3 region has the DNA TGTGCCAGCAGTACCGGACTAGCTTGGGAGCAGTTCTTC. It codes for CASSTGLAWEQFF.

The genes are TRBV12-3 or TRBV12-4 and TRBJ2-5; 7 bases align to TRBD1. Near its end, the DNA agrees better with TRBJ2-7, so the J call may be wrong. The CDR3 has 14 amino acids. CDR3 in amino acids: CASRRRDRPYEQYF. In DNA, the CDR3 is TGTGCCAGCAGACGCCGGGACAGACCCTACGAGCAGTACTTC.

The rearrangement joins TRBV24-1 to TRBJ1-5, with TRBD1 as a possible D gene (5 bases). The CDR3 has 16 residues. V gave up 3 bases and J gave up 2 bases, with 13 bases separating them. Per germline, CDR1 KGHDR and CDR2 SFDVKD. Written as DNA, the CDR3 is TGTGCCACCAGTGATGGGACTGAGATGGGCAATCAGCCCCAGCATTTT. Translated, it gives CATSDGTEMGNQPQHF.

Points on this clonotype: One base separates it from a far larger clone, so it is likely a read error. The rearrangement links TRBV7-8 to TRBJ2-7; D is possibly TRBD1 (5 bases). CDR1 and CDR2 from the germline V gene are SGHVS and FQNEAQ. The CDR3 loop spans 12 amino acids. CDR3: CACSLDSYEQYF. The CDR3, as DNA: TGTGCCTGCAGCTTAGACAGCTACGAGCAGTACTTC.

The rearrangement links TRBV20-1 to TRBJ2-1, with 7 bases fitting TRBD2. The DNA end lines up better with TRBJ2-7; the J call may be wrong. The CDR3 has 15 residues. Germline V gene data show CDR1 as DFQATT and CDR2 as SNEGSKA (reference sequence). The CDR3 region is CSARVSGVPYNEQYF. CDR3 nucleotides: TGCAGTGCTAGAGTCAGCGGGGTCCCCTACAATGAGCAGTACTTC.

This sequence joins TRBV29-1 and TRBJ2-7, with a tentative D call TRBD2 (6 bases). The CDR3 runs to 15 residues. V was trimmed by 4 bases and J by 4 bases, leaving 20 bases between them. Looked up from germline, CDR1 is SQVTM and CDR2 is ANQGSEA. In DNA form, the CDR3 reads TGCAGCGTTGTCGGGGGTGGAGGACCAACTTACGAGCAGTACTTC. It yields the protein CSVVGGGGPTYEQYF.

This clonotype was seen ten or more times. V usage is TRBV7-2 and J usage is TRBJ2-4; 7 positions agree with TRBD1. V lost 4 bases, J lost 6 bases, and 12 bases stayed unmatched. CDR1 and CDR2 from the germline V gene are SGHTA and FQGNSA. The length of the CDR3 is 16 residues. The CDR3 coding sequence is TGTGCCAGCAGCTCAAGAGGGGTCAGACAGGGAAACATTCAGTACTTC. It codes for CASSSRGVRQGNIQYF. Full variable domain (rest looked up from reference TRBV7-2 and TRBJ2-4): GAGVSQSPSNKVTEKGKDVELRCDPISGHTALYWYRQSLGQGLEFLIYFQGNSAPDKSGLPSDRFSAERTGGSVSTLTIQRTQQEDSAVYLCASSSRGVRQGNIQYFGAGTRLSVL.

The gene calls are TRBV28 and TRBJ2-3, with 11 bases aligning to TRBD1. The V segment lost 4 bases and the J segment 5 bases; nucleotides outside the gene matches: 8. CDR1 is MDHEN, CDR2 SYDVKM, per germline. This CDR3 has 16 residues. The DNA of the CDR3 is TGTGCCAGCAGTTCCCAGGGACAGGGGGGACGAGATACGCAGTATTTT. Protein: CASSSQGQGGRDTQYF.

This clonotype appeared a few times. The chain joins TRBV6-5 to TRBJ2-7; D is unresolved. CDR3 length: 13 residues. Germline lookup yields CDR1 MNHEY and CDR2 SVGAGI. Trimming removed 8 bases at V and 2 bases at J, with 13 bases between. The CDR3 bases are TGTGCCAGCTCCTGGTCCAACCCCTACGAGCAGTACTTC. Protein product: CASSWSNPYEQYF.

This clonotype was seen at least ten times. The chain recombines TRBV7-2 with TRBJ2-1; no clear D. The V gene lost 3 bases and the J gene lost 7 bases, with 7 bases spanning the gap. Germline CDR1 and CDR2: SGHTA and FQGNSA. The CDR3 sequence is 12 residues long. DNA for the CDR3: TGTGCCAGCAGCTTGGGTGTGAATGAGCAGTTCTTC. This sequence encodes CASSLGVNEQFF.

This chain joins TRBV5-1 and TRBJ1-2; D is ambiguous. Germline lookup yields CDR1 SGHRS and CDR2 YFSETQ. CDR3 length equals 12 residues. V was pared by 0 bases and J by 8 bases, with 8 bases between. CDR3 sequence: CASSLDQSGYTF. Here the CDR3 DNA reads TGCGCCAGCAGCTTGGACCAAAGCGGCTACACCTTC.